What follows is one TCR beta chain and its context. Its antigen is unidentified. Germline trimming cut 6 bases from V and 4 bases from J; bases unmatched to any gene: 11. CDR1 and CDR2 from the germline V gene are SEHNR and FQNEAQ (reference sequence). This CDR3 contains 16 residues. The sample belongs to a study of cytomegalovirus exposure and HLA in healthy donors. Study-wide results and limits: Associated with cytomegalovirus, according to the listing, were approximately 160 TCR beta chains.

Researchers ran the PCR with 60 Vbeta and 13 Jbeta primers. This table comes from immunoSEQ multiplex PCR, and its TCRdb copy is limited to in-frame clones, with some not included. This sample's table has under 85,000 clones. The sequencing input was PBMCs. The origin of this receptor is a boy younger than 18 in good health and CMV-seronegative. The chain combines TRBV7-9 with TRBJ2-7; 11 nucleotides agree with TRBD1. The CDR3 bases are TGTGCCAGCAGACATATTACGGGACAGGGGGGGTACGAGCAGTACTTC. Translated: CASRHITGQGGYEQYF. The full variable domain, its missing parts supplied by reference TRBV7-9 and TRBJ2-7, is DTGVSQNPRHKITKRGQNVTFRCDPISEHNRLYWYRQTLGQGPEFLTYFQNEAQLEKSRLLSDRFSAERPKGSFSTLEIQRTEQGDSAMYLCASRHITGQGGYEQYFGPGTRLTVT.